These T cell receptor beta chains were read from a single sample in a study of blood T cell repertoires in COVID-19. This table comes from immunoSEQ multiplex PCR, and its TCRdb copy is limited to in-frame clones, with some not included. Of 150,000 to 180,000 clones in the sample, about 85% are singletons; the top ten hold roughly 0.62%. Sequencing input: peripheral blood. These receptors were obtained from a man aged 55 to 70 with COVID-19, enrolled during active disease. Both conserved end residues are trimmed from each CDR3. Where a row states a size, it is once, few, many or the class of an expanded clone; other rows omit it.

>TRBJ1-1|once|TRBV27
ASSFGRGTFEAF
>TRBJ2-1|NA|TRBV18
AIRGEGEQF
>TRBJ2-1|NA|TRBV24-1
ATSEGGSYNEQF
>TRBJ2-7|NA|TRBV30
ASTALGIYEQY
>TRBJ2-5|few|TRBV5-1
ASLKGGAVKTQY
>TRBJ2-2|NA|TRBV5-4
ASSSGLAVIPGELF
>TRBJ2-7|NA|TRBV23-1
ASSQPGARVREQY
>TRBJ1-1|NA|TRBV10-2
ASRQQVNTEAF
>TRBJ2-7|NA|TRBV6-5
ASRNRDRRDYEQY
>TRBJ2-7|NA|TRBV5-1
ASSFGDGGYEQY
>TRBJ1-2|NA|TRBV7-9
ASSLVGGIANYGYT
>TRBJ2-1|NA|TRBV18
ASSPPSTSGGYNEQF
>TRBJ1-1|NA|TRBV6-4
ASSRQGASTEAF
>TRBJ1-5|NA|TRBV23-1
ASSQPRRVRCSKGNQPQH
>TRBJ2-3|NA|TRBV4-3
ASSQDLAPRTDTQY
>TRBJ2-7|NA|TRBV29-1
SVRTYEQY
>TRBJ2-5|NA|TRBV13
ASSLVGLAGVGETQY
>TRBJ2-1|once|TRBV24-1
ATSDSTETSGRNNEQF
>TRBJ2-7|NA|TRBV28
ASSFHRAREQY
>TRBJ1-1|once|TRBV5-4
ATQRGGANTEAF
>TRBJ1-3|NA|TRBV19
ASQSGTAGNTIY
>TRBJ2-1|NA|TRBV20-1
SASPTLGYNEQF
>TRBJ1-1|NA|TRBV6-5
ASSFLTEAF
>TRBJ1-6|NA|TRBV5-1
ASSLRQGGVNSPLH
>TRBJ1-2|NA|TRBV4-1
ASSQGEGQGYGYT
>TRBJ2-2|NA|TRBV7-2
ASSLGTVLGTGELF
>TRBJ2-1|NA|TRBV10-1
AIRGWGELPPCHEQF
>TRBJ1-1|NA|TRBV16
ASSHPLKLEAF
>TRBJ1-5|few|TRBV7-2
ASSSNRGLGPQH
>TRBJ1-5|NA|TRBV14
ASSQWGRQDNQPQH
>TRBJ1-2|few|TRBV14
ASSGQLNYGYT
>TRBJ1-1|NA|TRBV5-1
ASSSLGGMNTEAF
>TRBJ2-3|NA|TRBV5-1
ASSFNSGSRADTQY
>TRBJ2-3|NA|TRBV9
ASSVAGPTDTQY
>TRBJ2-7|NA|TRBV12-3/TRBV12-4
ASSRTGDEQY
>TRBJ1-1|NA|TRBV4-3
ASSPQGGNTEAF
>TRBJ2-3|once|TRBV5-4
ASSWGPGGNGTDTQY
>TRBJ2-1|NA|TRBV7-9
ASSPGLVGEQF
>TRBJ2-1|NA|TRBV12-3/TRBV12-4
ASKNTTYNEQF
>TRBJ2-1|once|TRBV7-8
ASSLLGDRYNEQF